This T cell receptor beta chain was found in a study of CD8 T cells in ankylosing spondylitis. Construction of TCR beta libraries was performed using quantitative 5'-RACE with molecular barcodes. TCRdb used MiXCR to reprocess the 5' RACE reads, holding one entry per CDR3 protein. The data hold 250,000 to 400,000 distinct CDR3 sequences, with about 9.9% observed a single time. Study-level points and caveats: As reported, disease-linked clones showed significant enrichment in matched ankylosing spondylitis synovial fluid. Characteristic, it appeared, of ankylosing spondylitis blood was a TCR beta motif of fewer than 10 highly homologous variants.

A note on this clonotype: What it binds is not known.

The germline V gene has CDR1 SNHLY and CDR2 FYNNEI. The CDR3 consists of 13 residues. Trimming took off 0 bases at V and 11 bases at J, with 14 bases between the two ends. The clonotype originates from a female donor with ankylosing spondylitis or in good health (not recorded which). The genes are TRBV2 and TRBJ2-7; D may be TRBD2 (6 bases). The material sequenced was blood, either unsorted or a sorted T cell fraction (not recorded which). CDR3 DNA sequence: TGTGCCAGCAGTGAAGCGGGCGGGGAGGTCGAGTACTTC. Encoded protein: CASSEAGGEVEYF.